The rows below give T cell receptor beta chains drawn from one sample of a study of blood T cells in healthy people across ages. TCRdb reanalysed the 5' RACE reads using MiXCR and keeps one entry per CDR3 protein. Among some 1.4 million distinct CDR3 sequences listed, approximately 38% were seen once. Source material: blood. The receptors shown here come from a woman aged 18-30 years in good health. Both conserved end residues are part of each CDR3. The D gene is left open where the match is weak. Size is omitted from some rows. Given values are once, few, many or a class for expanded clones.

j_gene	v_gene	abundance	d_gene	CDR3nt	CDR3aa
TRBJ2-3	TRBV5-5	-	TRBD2	TGTGCCAGCAGCTTTATTACTAGCGGGGGGATCGGCACAGATACGCAGTATTTT	CASSFITSGGIGTDTQYF
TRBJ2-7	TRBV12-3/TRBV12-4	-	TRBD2	TGTGCCAGCAGTTTAGTGGGCCGGGGGCTAGCGGGCCACTACGAGCAGTACTTC	CASSLVGRGLAGHYEQYF
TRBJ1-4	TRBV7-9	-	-	TGTGCCAGCAGCCGCGGGACGGGGGAGAAGGAAAAACTGTTTTTT	CASSRGTGEKEKLFF
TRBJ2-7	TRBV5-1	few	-	TGCGCCAGCAGCGTCCGCCCGTCCAACGAGCAGTACTTC	CASSVRPSNEQYF
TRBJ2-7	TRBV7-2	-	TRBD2	TGTGCCAGCAGCTCCCTAGCGGGCCCCTACGAGCAGTACTTC	CASSSLAGPYEQYF
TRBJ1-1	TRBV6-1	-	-	TGTGCCAGCAGTGAACAACCTAGTGACACTGAAGCTTTCTTT	CASSEQPSDTEAFF
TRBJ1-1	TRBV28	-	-	TGTGCCAGCAGACCTACAAGCACTGAAGCTTTCTTT	CASRPTSTEAFF
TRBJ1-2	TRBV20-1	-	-	TGCAGTGCGGATGCGGACGGCTACACCTTC	CSADADGYTF
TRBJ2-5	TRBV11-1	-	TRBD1	TGTGCCAGCAGATGGGGACAGGGGAAAGAGACCCAGTACTTC	CASRWGQGKETQYF
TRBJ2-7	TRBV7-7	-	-	TGTGCTAGCAGCTTAGGAGGACATCGGACCCGCTACGAGCAGTACTTC	CASSLGGHRTRYEQYF
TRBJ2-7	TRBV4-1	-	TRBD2	TGCGCCAGCAGCCCAGGACTAGCGGGGAGTCGGGAGCAGTACTTC	CASSPGLAGSREQYF
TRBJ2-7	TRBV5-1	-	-	TGCGCCAGCAGCCCGGACTTTTGGGAGGACGAGCAGTACTTC	CASSPDFWEDEQYF
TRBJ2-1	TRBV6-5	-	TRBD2	TGTGCCAGCAGGGCGCTAGCGGGAGGAGTTGGCGATGAGCAGTTCTTC	CASRALAGGVGDEQFF
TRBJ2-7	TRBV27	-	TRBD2	TGTGCCAGCAGTTTCGGTAGCGGGGAAACCTACGAGCAGTACTTC	CASSFGSGETYEQYF
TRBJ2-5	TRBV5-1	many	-	TGCGCCAGCAGCTTGACTGTCGCAGGGTTACAAGAGACCCAGTACTTC	CASSLTVAGLQETQYF
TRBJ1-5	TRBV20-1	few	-	TGCAGTGCTCAACAGACAGAAAATCAGCCCCAGCATTTT	CSAQQTENQPQHF
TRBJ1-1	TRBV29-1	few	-	TGCAGCGTTGACCGGTCTGAAGCTTTCTTT	CSVDRSEAFF
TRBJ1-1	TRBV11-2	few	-	TGTGCCAGCAACCACGACAGGAACACTGAAGCTTTCTTT	CASNHDRNTEAFF
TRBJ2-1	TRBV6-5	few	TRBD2	TGTGCCAGCAGTTACGCGCGAGCGGGAGTCAATGAGCAGTTCTTC	CASSYARAGVNEQFF
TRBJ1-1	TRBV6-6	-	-	TGTGCCAGCAAGGAGTTGAACACTGAAGCTTTCTTT	CASKELNTEAFF
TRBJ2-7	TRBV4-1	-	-	TGCGCCAGCAGCCAAGATAGGGGGATAGCGGACTTAAGGGGGGAGCAGTACTTC	CASSQDRGIADLRGEQYF
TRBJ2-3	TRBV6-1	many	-	TGTGCCAGCAGTGGGGTCAATACGCAGTATTTT	CASSGVNTQYF
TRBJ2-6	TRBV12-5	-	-	TGTGCTAGTGCCCCCCGGACGTCCACATTGTCCGGGGCCAACGTCCTGACTTTC	CASAPRTSTLSGANVLTF
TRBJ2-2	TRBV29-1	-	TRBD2	TGCAGCGTTGACTTGACAAGCGGGGGGGCTTACACCGGGGAGCTGTTTTTT	CSVDLTSGGAYTGELFF
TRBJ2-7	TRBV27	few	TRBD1	TGTGCCAGCAGTCCGAGGAGACAGGGGCCCTACGAGCAGTACTTC	CASSPRRQGPYEQYF
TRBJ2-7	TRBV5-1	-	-	TGCGCCAGCAGCTTGGTTCCAGGTGGGACTGGGGAGCAGTACTTC	CASSLVPGGTGEQYF
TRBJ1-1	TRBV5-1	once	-	TGCGCCAGCAGCTTGTGGAAGGTTCGAGCGAAAGCTTTCTTT	CASSLWKVRAKAFF
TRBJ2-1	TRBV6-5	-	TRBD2	TGTGCCAGCAGTTACCTTACTAGCGGCTACAATGAGCAGTTCTTC	CASSYLTSGYNEQFF
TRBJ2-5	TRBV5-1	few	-	TGCGCCAGCAGCTCCTGGACTGGAGGGGAGACCCAGTACTTC	CASSSWTGGETQYF
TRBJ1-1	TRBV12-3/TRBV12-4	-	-	TGTGCCAGCAGCGGCTACAGCCCGAGCACTGAAGCTTTCTTT	CASSGYSPSTEAFF
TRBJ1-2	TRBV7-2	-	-	TGTGCCAGCAGCTTAGGAGGTCAGGTTGATGGCTACACCTTC	CASSLGGQVDGYTF
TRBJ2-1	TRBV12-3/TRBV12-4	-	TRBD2	TGTGCCAGCAGGAAGACTAGCGGGTCTAATGAGCAGTTCTTC	CASRKTSGSNEQFF
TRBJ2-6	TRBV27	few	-	TGTGCCAGCCAACAGGGCAGGCTTTTAAGTAATGGGGCCAACGTCCTGACTTTC	CASQQGRLLSNGANVLTF
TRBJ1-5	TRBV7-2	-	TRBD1	TGTGCCAGCAGCTTACTACCGGGACAGCAAGTTTTCAATCAGCCCCAGCATTTT	CASSLLPGQQVFNQPQHF
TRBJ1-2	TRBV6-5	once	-	TGTGCAGCAGGGGAGGACTATGGCTACACCTTC	CAAGEDYGYTF
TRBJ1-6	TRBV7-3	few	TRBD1	TGTGCCAGCAGCTTAGGGACAGTTAATTCACCCCTCCACTTT	CASSLGTVNSPLHF
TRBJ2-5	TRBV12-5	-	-	TGTGCTAGTGGTTTGGGGGTGGGGACACAAGAGACCCAGTACTTC	CASGLGVGTQETQYF
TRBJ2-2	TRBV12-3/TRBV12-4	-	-	TGTGCCAGCAGTTTGGTTGACACCGGGGAGCTGTTTTTT	CASSLVDTGELFF
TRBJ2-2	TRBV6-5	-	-	TGTGCCAGCAGTTACACGCCGGGACGGGGGACCGGGGAGCTGTTTTTT	CASSYTPGRGTGELFF
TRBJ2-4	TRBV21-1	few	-	TGTGCCAGCAGCATGAGGGGGAGAGCCAAAAACATTCAGTACTTC	CASSMRGRAKNIQYF
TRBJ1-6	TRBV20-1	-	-	TGCAGTGCTAGAACCGGGGGCGGCAATTCACCCCTCCACTTT	CSARTGGGNSPLHF
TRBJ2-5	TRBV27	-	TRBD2	TGTGCCAGCAGTCCCGGGACTAGCGGGAGAAAGACCCAGTACTTC	CASSPGTSGRKTQYF
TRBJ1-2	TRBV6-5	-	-	TGTGCCAGCAGTTACTCGGTTGGGGCTAACTATGGCTACACCTTC	CASSYSVGANYGYTF
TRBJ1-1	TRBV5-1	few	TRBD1	TGCGCCAGCAGCCAGGGAGTACAGGGGGCGCGAAGCACTGAAGCTTTCTTT	CASSQGVQGARSTEAFF
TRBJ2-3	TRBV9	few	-	TGTGCCAGCAGCGTAGCCGGGGGAAACACAGATACGCAGTATTTT	CASSVAGGNTDTQYF